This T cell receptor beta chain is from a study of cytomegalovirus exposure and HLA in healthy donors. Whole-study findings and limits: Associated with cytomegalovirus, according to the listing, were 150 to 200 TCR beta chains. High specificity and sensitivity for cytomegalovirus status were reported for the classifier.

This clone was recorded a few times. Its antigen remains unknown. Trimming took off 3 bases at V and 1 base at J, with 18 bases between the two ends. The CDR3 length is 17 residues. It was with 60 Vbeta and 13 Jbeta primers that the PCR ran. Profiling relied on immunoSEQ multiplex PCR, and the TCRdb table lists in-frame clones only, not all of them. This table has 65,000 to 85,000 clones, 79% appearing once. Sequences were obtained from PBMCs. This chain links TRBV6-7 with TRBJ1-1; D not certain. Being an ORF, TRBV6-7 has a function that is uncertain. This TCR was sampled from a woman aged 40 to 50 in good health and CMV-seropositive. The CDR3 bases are TGTGCCAGCAGTTATTCCCGGTCGGCGGGCACGAACACTGAAGCTTTCTTT. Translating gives CASSYSRSAGTNTEAFF.